This T cell receptor beta chain is drawn from a study of blood T cell repertoires in COVID-19 (dated by TCRdb to 2020 to 2022). Some background on the complete study: Samples covering the acute and convalescent phases of COVID-19 were provided by collaborators in the United States, Italy and Spain. Deeply sampled blood TCRbeta repertoires from subjects exposed to, actively infected with, or recovered from COVID-19 were included in the dataset. Where available, HLA class I and class II types were obtained from metadata supplied by the sample provider rather than from assay-based typing. The repertoires were released in a freely available public database intended as a resource for research on the immune response to SARS-CoV-2. A de-identified subject ID, COVID-19 status, age in years and sex were almost always included in the sample metadata. The prospective study material was composed of cDNA or gDNA derived from T cells, B-cell-depleted T cells, or PBMCs. Samples came from the ongoing ImmuneRACE study (first 160 participants) plus 1,254 subjects from 6 global collaborators. The investigation overall reported the following: Clinical and demographic metadata were provided uncurated, with the amount varying by source and participant.

TCRbeta CDR3 regions were amplified from genomic DNA by means of the immunoSEQ Assay, a bias-controlled multiplex PCR. From the authors' description of their analysis: Nucleated cell counts per sample were estimated from amplification of reference gene primers within the assay. Sequence reads were collapsed and filtered to measure the absolute abundance of every unique TCRbeta CDR3 rearrangement. For each sample, productive Simpson clonality was calculated as the square root of Simpson's diversity index across productive rearrangements. What TCRdb holds here is the immuneACCESS table cut down to in-frame rearrangements. Part of the clones is not present; checked against another copy, under half of the missing clones reflect an unresolved V gene, and the others are unexplained. The V and J calls and clone size were taken over from that table, and D and trimming were inferred from the DNA. The sample contains a few hundred thousand clones, about 90% of them found a single time. The ten largest clones represent around 0.6% of the sample.

Participants in the prospective study were aged roughly 18 to 100 years, lived in under 30 United States geographic areas, and enrolled through a virtual design. In the prospective study, cohorts were assigned on the basis of participant-reported clinical history obtained from a screening survey and a study questionnaire. Recovered participants in ImmuneRACE Cohort 3 were defined by two consecutive negative NP/OP PCR tests, clearance by a healthcare professional, or resolution of symptoms. Each participant in the prospective study had whole blood, serum and a nasopharyngeal or oropharyngeal swab collected by mobile phlebotomists. Over a 2-month period, participants in the prospective study had the option of providing additional blood draws and questionnaires. Before DNA extraction, prospective study blood samples were shipped either frozen or at room temperature. Points on this clone: The antigen it recognizes is unknown. The input lacks base qualities; no much larger clone sits a single base away.

The CDR3 spans 17 residues, from the cysteine through the phenylalanine. The only DNA kept is the CDR3, 51 bases in frame from the first base. The germline V gene (reference sequence) sets CDR1 to MNHEY and CDR2 to SMNVEV. The V end gives up 5 bases and the J end 0 bases, leaving 13 bases in the junction not matched to a gene. Material for sequencing was PBMCs or T cells enriched from blood (not recorded which). The rearranged segments are TRBV27 and TRBJ2-7; 7 bases in the middle match TRBD1. The clonotype originates from a man younger than 35 who had recovered from COVID-19. The DNA is as follows: TGTGCCAGCAGTCCGTCCCCTTCCCGGACAGGCTCCTACGAGCAGTACTTC. Its protein is CASSPSPSRTGSYEQYF.